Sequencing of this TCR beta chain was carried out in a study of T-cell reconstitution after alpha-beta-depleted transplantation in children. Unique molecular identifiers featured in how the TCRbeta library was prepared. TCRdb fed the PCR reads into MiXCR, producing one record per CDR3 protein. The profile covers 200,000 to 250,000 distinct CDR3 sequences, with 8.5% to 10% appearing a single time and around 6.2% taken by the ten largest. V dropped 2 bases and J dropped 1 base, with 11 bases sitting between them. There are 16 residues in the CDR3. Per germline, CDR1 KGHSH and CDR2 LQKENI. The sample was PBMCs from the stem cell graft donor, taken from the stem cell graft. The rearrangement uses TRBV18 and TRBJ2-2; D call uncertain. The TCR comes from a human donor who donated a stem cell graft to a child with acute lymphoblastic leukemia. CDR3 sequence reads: CASSPWVAENTGELFF. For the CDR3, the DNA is TGTGCCAGCTCACCATGGGTAGCAGAGAACACCGGGGAGCTGTTTTTT.